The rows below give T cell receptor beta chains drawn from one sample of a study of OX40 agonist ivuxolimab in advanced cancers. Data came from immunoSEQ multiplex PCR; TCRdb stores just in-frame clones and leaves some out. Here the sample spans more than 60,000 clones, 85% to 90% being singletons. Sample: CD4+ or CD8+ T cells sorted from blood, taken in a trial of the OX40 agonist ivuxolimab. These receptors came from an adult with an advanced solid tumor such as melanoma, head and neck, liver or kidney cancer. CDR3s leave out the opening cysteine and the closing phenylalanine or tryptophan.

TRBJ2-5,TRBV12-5,ASAALETQY
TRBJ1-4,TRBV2,ASSEGGASEKLF
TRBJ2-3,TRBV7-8,ASSPPLRLAGGRNTQY
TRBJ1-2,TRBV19,ASSTGTGGTVYGYT
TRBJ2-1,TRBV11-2,ASSPPRSGEQF
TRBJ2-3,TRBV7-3,ASSAAGGSTDTQY
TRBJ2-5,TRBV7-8,ASSPSSQGAGETQY
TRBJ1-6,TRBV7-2,ASSLGAHDNSPLH
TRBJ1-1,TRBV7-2,ASSFQGETEAF
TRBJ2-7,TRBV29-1,SVEEGGNRGFREQY
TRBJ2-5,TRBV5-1,ASSLEGGFPETQY
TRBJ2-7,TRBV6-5,ASSQGLASYEQY
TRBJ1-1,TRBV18,ASSPPAGGWNTEAF
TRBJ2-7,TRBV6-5,ASRYGTDPYEQY
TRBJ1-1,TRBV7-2,ASSTGGNTEAF
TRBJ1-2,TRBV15,ATSTGGQGAQGGYT
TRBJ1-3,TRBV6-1,ASSLASSGNTIY
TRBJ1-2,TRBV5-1,ASSYGQGTDGYT
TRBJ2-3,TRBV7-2,ASSSYRGQGDTQY
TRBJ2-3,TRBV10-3,AISEVAANTDTQY
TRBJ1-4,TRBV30,AWNGRGANEKLF
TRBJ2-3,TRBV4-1,ASSQYTSGGAVDTQY
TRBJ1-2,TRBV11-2,ASSLSRDRQPNYGYT
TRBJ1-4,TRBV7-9,ASSLVEGGKLF
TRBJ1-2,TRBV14,ASSQLFSGTGGYT
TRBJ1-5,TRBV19,ASTRLGGLGEQPQH
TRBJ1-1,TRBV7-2,ASSLQQGRGTEAF
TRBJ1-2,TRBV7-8,ASSLTEDYGYT
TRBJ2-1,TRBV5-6,ASSPGPTRDNEQF
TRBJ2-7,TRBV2,ASSEGAGRFRGYEQY
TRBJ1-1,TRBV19,ASSITAERLPNTEAF
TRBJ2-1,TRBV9,ASSPLVRGGSYNEQF
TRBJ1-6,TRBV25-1,ASSLQDLWGDSPLH
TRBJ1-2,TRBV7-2,ASSFPLGAGDGYT
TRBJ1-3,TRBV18,ASSPGQERNTIY